These 18 T cell receptor beta chains originate from one sample sequenced in a study of beta chain features in type 1 diabetes (dated by TCRdb to about 2018). On the study overall, not on this receptor specifically: Type 1 diabetes patients showed a moderate but significant shortening of TCRB CDR3 length in all four CD4+ subsets.

No antigen has been assigned to these receptors. Library preparation employed the immunoSEQ multiplex PCR assay. The entire isolated RNA was reverse transcribed using the High Capacity cDNA Reverse Transcription Kit, and thus expressed TCRB transcripts were sequenced. The clones in this table, taken by TCRdb from immuneACCESS, are in-frame only. Not every clone is retained; where verified, under half of the shortfall comes from an unresolved V gene, and the cause of the rest is unknown. The sample table lists some 150,000 clones, about 9% of them with a count of one. The top ten hold approximately 0.7% of the sample. The source material was central memory CD4+ T cells from blood. Receptor source: a woman under 40 with type 1 diabetes.

The chain uses TRBV28 and TRBJ1-5, with unresolved D. In germline, CDR1 is MDHEN, CDR2 SYDVKM. The V end was cut by 3 bases, the J end by 5 bases, with 14 bases between. The CDR3 extends over 15 amino acids. The CDR3 sequence is CASSLSLHGDQPQHF. CDR3 in DNA: TGTGCCAGCAGTTTGTCGCTGCACGGAGATCAGCCCCAGCATTTT.

The chain links TRBV6-1 to TRBJ2-6, with D uncertain. V was shortened by 6 bases and J by 0 bases, with 3 bases between the two germline ends. Looked up from germline, CDR1 is MNHNS and CDR2 is SASEGT. CDR3 length equals 13 residues. CDR3 nucleotide sequence: TGTGCCAGCAGGTACTCTGGGGCCAACGTCCTGACTTTC. It specifies CASRYSGANVLTF.

This chain links TRBV4-1 with TRBJ2-3; 12 nucleotides line up with TRBD2. Per germline, CDR1 MGHRA and CDR2 YSYEKL. The ends lost 0 bases at V and 7 bases at J; junction bases unmatched: 5. The CDR3 runs 16 residues. CDR3 sequence (DNA): TGCGCCAGCAGCCAAGACCTAGCGGGAGGGGCGAATACGCAGTATTTT. It specifies CASSQDLAGGANTQYF.

This clone was detected only a few times. The rearrangement uses TRBV11-2 and TRBJ2-1; D call uncertain. The CDR3 runs 11 residues. Germline values: CDR1 SGHAT, CDR2 FQNNGV. Deletions cut 5 bases from V and 6 bases from J, with 5 bases between. The CDR3 nucleotides read TGTGCCAGCAGCGTCCGCAATGAGCAGTTCTTC. This encodes CASSVRNEQFF.

This clone was counted between two and nine times. The V call is TRBV4-1, the J call TRBJ2-1; 14 bases map to TRBD2. CDR3 length: 18 residues. J was trimmed by 10 bases and V by 3 bases; bases with no gene match: 14. Looked up from germline, CDR1 is MGHRA and CDR2 is YSYEKL. CDR3 nucleotide sequence: TGCGCCAGCAGCCAGGGTCTTTTCGGACTAGCGGGAGGAAAAGAGCAGTTCTTC. Amino acid sequence: CASSQGLFGLAGGKEQFF.

This clone was observed a handful of times. The chain is built from TRBV5-1 and TRBJ2-2; 7 nucleotides line up with TRBD2. Germline V gene sequence: CDR1 SGHRS, CDR2 YFSETQ. The ends lost 4 bases at V and 6 bases at J; junction bases unmatched: 9. The CDR3 is 15 residues long. Here the CDR3 DNA reads TGCGCCAGCAGCCAAGGACTAGGCGTGTCCGGGGAGCTGTTTTTT. Residues: CASSQGLGVSGELFF. Looking up the rest from reference TRBV5-1 and TRBJ2-2 gives the full variable domain: KAGVTQTPRYLIKTRGQQVTLSCSPISGHRSVSWYQQTPGQGLQFLFEYFSETQRNKGNFPGRFSGRQFSNSRSEMNVSTLELGDSALYLCASSQGLGVSGELFFGEGSRLTVL.

This clone came up a few times. V is TRBV28 and J is TRBJ1-2; 12 bases line up with TRBD1. The CDR3 totals 14 residues. The V and J ends lost 5 bases and 8 bases, in that order; junction bases with no gene match: 6. Germline CDR1 reads MDHEN; CDR2 reads SYDVKM. The CDR3 DNA sequence: TGTGCCAGCAGTGAGGGACAGGGGGCGCGAGGCTACACCTTC. It specifies CASSEGQGARGYTF.

J is TRBJ2-1 and V is TRBV9; 9 bases are a match to TRBD2. From germline, CDR1 is SGDLS and CDR2 YYNGEE. V lost 0 bases, J lost 4 bases, and 5 bases stayed unmatched. The CDR3 consists of 16 residues. The CDR3 sequence is CASSVVSSGRYNEQFF. The CDR3 coding sequence is TGTGCCAGCAGCGTAGTTTCCAGCGGGAGGTACAATGAGCAGTTCTTC.

This clone appeared a single time. The chain uses TRBV7-9 and TRBJ2-1, with 11 nucleotides matching TRBD2. The CDR3 consists of 18 residues. In germline, CDR1 is SEHNR, CDR2 FQNEAQ (reference sequence). After removal of 2 bases from V and 1 base from J, the junction contained 7 bases not matched to a gene. CDR3 amino acids: CASSLRTSGYYSYNEQFF. The CDR3 nucleotides are TGTGCCAGCAGCTTAAGGACTAGCGGGTATTATTCCTACAATGAGCAGTTCTTC.

The table lists this clone with a few counts. The genes are TRBV19 and TRBJ2-3; maybe TRBD2 (5 bases). The V gene's germline CDR1 is LNHDA and CDR2 SQIVND (reference sequence). V was clipped by 5 bases and J by 0 bases, with 12 bases between them. The length of the CDR3 is 15 residues. For the CDR3, the DNA is TGTGCCAGTAGTGGACTTACCTATAGCACAGATACGCAGTATTTT. Translated, it gives CASSGLTYSTDTQYF.

The chain joins TRBV6-1 to TRBJ2-3; D gene ambiguous. CDR1 is MNHNS, CDR2 SASEGT, per germline. The V end was cut by 11 bases, the J end by 2 bases, with 8 bases between. This CDR3 contains 11 residues. The CDR3 sequence is CAVAATDTQYF. The CDR3 region has the DNA TGTGCCGTGGCCGCCACAGATACGCAGTATTTT.

This clone was observed a few times. The J gene is TRBJ2-1, the V gene TRBV7-2, with 15 nucleotides matching TRBD2. V gave up 5 bases and J gave up 10 bases; unmatched junction bases: 9. The CDR3 covers 16 residues. The germline V gene has CDR1 SGHTA and CDR2 FQGNSA. The CDR3 region has the DNA TGTGCCAGCAGCCCCCGAGGACTAGCGGGAGGGATAGAGCAGTTCTTC. Residues: CASSPRGLAGGIEQFF.

This clone was counted once. The J gene is TRBJ1-4, the V gene TRBV7-9, with TRBD1 matching over 8 bases. V lost 5 bases to trimming and J lost 6 bases; unmatched junction nucleotides: 8. Germline-derived CDR1 and CDR2 are SEHNR and FQNEAQ (reference sequence). This CDR3 spans 15 amino acids. The chain's CDR3 is CASSIQTGQDEKLFF. For the CDR3, the DNA is TGTGCCAGCAGCATTCAGACGGGACAGGATGAAAAACTGTTTTTT.

This clone was counted a few times. The sample has other DNA sequences that encode this CDR3 too. The V call is TRBV18, the J call TRBJ2-5, with D uncertain. The V end lost 3 bases, the J end lost 0 bases, and 2 bases lay between the germline ends. CDR1 is KGHSH and CDR2 is LQKENI in the germline V gene. The CDR3 has 12 amino acids. Here the CDR3 DNA reads TGTGCCAGCTCACCCAACCAAGAGACCCAGTACTTC. Translation gives CASSPNQETQYF.

The chain joins TRBV4-1 to TRBJ1-3, with 8 nucleotides matching TRBD1. CDR3 size: 15 residues. CDR1 and CDR2 from the germline V gene are MGHRA and YSYEKL. J lost 2 bases, V lost 4 bases, and 4 bases had no gene match. DNA for the CDR3: TGCGCCAGCAGCCGATTGACAGGGGCTGGAAACACCATATATTTT. Translation gives CASSRLTGAGNTIYF.

In the case of this clone: The identical CDR3 is also encoded by other nucleotide sequences in the sample. V usage is TRBV10-3 and J usage is TRBJ2-1; the match to TRBD2 covers 9 bases. CDR3 length: 15 residues. The J segment lost 3 bases and the V segment lost 2 bases, leaving 2 bases of the junction unmatched. From germline, CDR1 is ENHRY and CDR2 SYGVKD. CDR3 DNA sequence: TGTGCCATCAGTGAGAGACTAGCGGACTACAATGAGCAGTTCTTC. Protein sequence: CAISERLADYNEQFF.

CDR3 loop: CASSLTGTGYEQYF. The CDR3 DNA reads TGCGCCAGCAGCTTGACTGGGACAGGCTACGAGCAGTACTTC. The chain joins TRBV5-1 to TRBJ2-7, with TRBD1 matching 8 bases. Germline lookup yields CDR1 SGHRS and CDR2 YFSETQ. The V gene end was trimmed by 1 base and the J gene end by 3 bases; junction bases not matched to a gene: 3. The CDR3 totals 14 residues.

The CDR3 sequence: CAISVEGSNQPQHF. CDR3 nucleotides: TGTGCCATCAGTGTGGAGGGAAGCAATCAGCCCCAGCATTTT. The chain combines TRBV10-3 with TRBJ1-5, with D unresolved. Germline V CDR1 and CDR2: ENHRY, SYGVKD. The CDR3 sequence is 14 residues long. V was cut by 4 bases and J by 1 base, with 8 bases left in between.